This section outlines one TCR beta chain sequence together with its context. Each cell subset's genomic DNA was divided evenly among several immunoSEQ plates. Original processing notes: Junction-only sequences without quality scores were provided by ImmunoSEQ, so filtering was different. The data were produced by immunoSEQ multiplex PCR, yet TCRdb's version contains in-frame clones alone and is incomplete. V and J calls and clone size are those listed in that table; D and trimming were worked out from the DNA. This table holds about 500,000 clones, roughly 80% found once. Adult donors, all healthy and HIV-negative, had no recent acute infections or vaccinations. Roughly 82 million PBMCs served as the genomic DNA source for unsorted samples. The data are from a study of shared clonotypes between healthy human individuals. This CDR3 region has 16 residues. The germline CDR1 and CDR2 sequences are SGHTA and FQGNSA. Unmatched junction bases numbered 11, after V lost 4 bases and J lost 4 bases.

The specimen was PBMCs. The chain employs TRBV7-2 and TRBJ2-7, with 9 bases fitting TRBD1. The clonotype was recovered from a woman in her 40s in good health. Some clones in this sample may be carry-over from other donors' samples. The DNA of the CDR3 is TGTGCCAGCAGCTCTAACGGACAGGGGTCCCCTTACGAGCAGTACTTC. This translates into CASSSNGQGSPYEQYF.